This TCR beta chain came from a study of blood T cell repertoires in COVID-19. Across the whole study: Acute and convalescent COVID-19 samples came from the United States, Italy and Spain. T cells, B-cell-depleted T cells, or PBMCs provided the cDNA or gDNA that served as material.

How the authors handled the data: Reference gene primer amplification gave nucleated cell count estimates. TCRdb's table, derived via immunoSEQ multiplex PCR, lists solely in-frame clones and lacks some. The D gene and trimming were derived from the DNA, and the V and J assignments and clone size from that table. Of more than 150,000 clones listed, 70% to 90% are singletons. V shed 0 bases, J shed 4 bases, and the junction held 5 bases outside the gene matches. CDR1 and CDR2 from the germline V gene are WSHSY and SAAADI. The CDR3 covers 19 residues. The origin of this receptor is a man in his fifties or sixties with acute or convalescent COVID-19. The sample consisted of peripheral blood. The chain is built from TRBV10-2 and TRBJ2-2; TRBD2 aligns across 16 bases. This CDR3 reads CASSESGTSGRVRTGELFF. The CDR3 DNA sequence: TGCGCCAGCAGTGAGTCGGGGACTAGCGGGAGGGTCCGCACCGGGGAGCTGTTTTTT.